Listed below are T cell receptor beta chains from one sample, sequenced in a study of T cells in localized non-small cell lung cancer. TCRdb keeps only in-frame clones here, not all; method: immunoSEQ multiplex PCR. The data hold fewer than 35,000 clones, with 78% observed a single time. The sequences come from peripheral blood, collected before any cancer treatment. The receptors were sampled from a male donor aged 60 or over with stage II squamous cell lung carcinoma. CDR3s include the opening cysteine and the closing phenylalanine or tryptophan. D genes are given only for firm matches. For some rows the clone size is stated as once, few or many, or as a class when expanded; others skip it.

V: TRBV18
size: .
J: TRBJ2-5
D: TRBD1
DNA: TGTGCCAGCTCACCAGAGTGGACAGGGGTCCAAGAGACCCAGTACTTC
CDR3: CASSPEWTGVQETQYF

V: TRBV2
size: once
J: TRBJ2-7
D: TRBD1
DNA: TGTGCCAGCAGTCCACAGGGGGAAGAGCAGTACTTC
CDR3: CASSPQGEEQYF

V: TRBV6-1
size: .
J: TRBJ1-6
D: .
DNA: TGTGCCAGCAGTGACCGGTGGAGGTCCTCACCCCTCCACTTT
CDR3: CASSDRWRSSPLHF

V: TRBV9
size: .
J: TRBJ2-2
D: .
DNA: TGTGCCAGCAGCACCTCGCCGGCCGGGGAGCTGTTTTTT
CDR3: CASSTSPAGELFF

V: TRBV29-1
size: .
J: TRBJ2-1
D: .
DNA: TGCAGCGTTGAAGGCAACTACAATGAGCAGTTCTTC
CDR3: CSVEGNYNEQFF

V: TRBV6-1
size: .
J: TRBJ1-5
D: TRBD1
DNA: TGTGCCAGCAGTTCGGGGACAGGGCGGGGGCAGCCCCAGCATTTT
CDR3: CASSSGTGRGQPQHF

V: TRBV4-2
size: few
J: TRBJ2-5
D: .
DNA: TGTGCCAGCAGCCGCTTGGGCCAAGAGACCCAGTACTTC
CDR3: CASSRLGQETQYF

V: TRBV7-9
size: .
J: TRBJ1-1
D: .
DNA: TGTGCCAGCATCAGATGGGGACAGAACACTGAAGCTTTCTTT
CDR3: CASIRWGQNTEAFF

V: TRBV6-1
size: .
J: TRBJ1-5
D: .
DNA: TGTGCCAGCAGTGATCAGGGTGGACTTCAGCCCCAGCATTTT
CDR3: CASSDQGGLQPQHF

V: TRBV7-9
size: .
J: TRBJ1-4
D: .
DNA: TGTGCCAGCAGCCTAAATGAAAAACTGTTTTTT
CDR3: CASSLNEKLFF

V: TRBV6-6
size: .
J: TRBJ2-3
D: .
DNA: TGTGCCAGCAGCCCTGGGATGGCGCAGTATTTT
CDR3: CASSPGMAQYF

V: TRBV7-8
size: few
J: TRBJ2-2
D: .
DNA: TGTGCCAGCAGCAGAGAGTCCAACACCGGGGAGCTGTTTTTT
CDR3: CASSRESNTGELFF

V: TRBV7-2
size: .
J: TRBJ1-4
D: .
DNA: TGTGCCAGCAGCCCAGGGCGGCGCGAAAAACTGTTTTTT
CDR3: CASSPGRREKLFF

V: TRBV5-1
size: .
J: TRBJ1-3
D: .
DNA: TGCGCCAGCAGCTTGGATGGGTCTCCTGGAAACACCATATATTTT
CDR3: CASSLDGSPGNTIYF

V: TRBV6-1
size: .
J: TRBJ1-4
D: .
DNA: TGTGCCAGCAGTAGGGGTGTTAGCGTTGAAAAACTGTTTTTT
CDR3: CASSRGVSVEKLFF

V: TRBV5-6
size: .
J: TRBJ2-1
D: .
DNA: TGTGCCAGCAGCTTGGGGCCCGCTAGGGCCGCCTACAATGAGCAGTTCTTC
CDR3: CASSLGPARAAYNEQFF

V: TRBV11-2
size: .
J: TRBJ1-3
D: .
DNA: TGTGCCAGCAGCTTAGATGGGGCTGGAAACACCATATATTTT
CDR3: CASSLDGAGNTIYF

V: TRBV7-2
size: .
J: TRBJ2-7
D: TRBD2
DNA: TGTGCCAGCAGCCCAGCGGGGACTACGGGCAACGAGCAGTACTTC
CDR3: CASSPAGTTGNEQYF

V: TRBV9
size: .
J: TRBJ2-1
D: TRBD1
DNA: TGTGCCAGCAGCGCAGGGGACAGATCCTACAATGAGCAGTTCTTC
CDR3: CASSAGDRSYNEQFF

V: TRBV6-5
size: .
J: TRBJ1-5
D: .
DNA: TGTGCCAGCGCCCTCGGGAGCAATCAGCCCCAGCATTTT
CDR3: CASALGSNQPQHF

V: TRBV11-2
size: .
J: TRBJ2-5
D: TRBD1
DNA: TGTGCCAGCAGCCCCCCCCTTTCGACAGGGGAGATGGAGACCCAGTACTTC
CDR3: CASSPPLSTGEMETQYF

V: TRBV28
size: .
J: TRBJ1-2
D: TRBD1
DNA: TGTGCCAGCAGTTTATTCTCAGGGGGAATCTATGGCTACACCTTC
CDR3: CASSLFSGGIYGYTF

V: TRBV6-5
size: .
J: TRBJ2-7
D: .
DNA: TGTGCCAGCAGTTACTCATCCGGCGGTTACGAGCAGTACTTC
CDR3: CASSYSSGGYEQYF

V: TRBV5-6
size: .
J: TRBJ2-3
D: TRBD2
DNA: TGTGCCAGCAGCTTGGCGGGGGGGCCTGGTACGCAGTATTTT
CDR3: CASSLAGGPGTQYF

V: TRBV5-6
size: .
J: TRBJ2-7
D: TRBD2
DNA: TGTGCCAGCAAAAGGGAGGGTACCTACGAGCAGTACTTC
CDR3: CASKREGTYEQYF

V: TRBV14
size: .
J: TRBJ1-2
D: .
DNA: TGTGCCAGCAGCCCTGATGCCGGGAGCTATGGCTACACCTTC
CDR3: CASSPDAGSYGYTF

V: TRBV27
size: .
J: TRBJ2-2
D: .
DNA: TGTGCCAGCAGTTATTCCGGGACTGAGACCGGGGAGCTGTTTTTT
CDR3: CASSYSGTETGELFF

V: TRBV6-5
size: .
J: TRBJ1-4
D: TRBD1
DNA: TGTGCCAGCAGCCCGACAGGGAATAATGAAAAACTGTTTTTT
CDR3: CASSPTGNNEKLFF

V: TRBV6-5
size: .
J: TRBJ2-1
D: .
DNA: TGTGCCAGCAGCCCCCAGGGGAACTCCTACAATGAGCAGTTCTTC
CDR3: CASSPQGNSYNEQFF

V: TRBV28
size: .
J: TRBJ1-5
D: .
DNA: TGTGCCAGCAGTTTGGACCGTTATCAGCCCCAGCATTTT
CDR3: CASSLDRYQPQHF

V: TRBV28
size: once
J: TRBJ1-4
D: TRBD1
DNA: TGTGCCAGCAGTAGTCACGGACAGGGCTCAACTAATGAAAAACTGTTTTTT
CDR3: CASSSHGQGSTNEKLFF

V: TRBV5-1
size: .
J: TRBJ1-3
D: .
DNA: TGCGCCAGCAGCTTTGAAGGGTCTGGAAACACCATATATTTT
CDR3: CASSFEGSGNTIYF

V: TRBV4-3
size: few
J: TRBJ1-2
D: TRBD1
DNA: TGCGCCAGCAGCCAAGACCTGACAGGGGGCTATGGCTACACCTTC
CDR3: CASSQDLTGGYGYTF

V: TRBV5-1
size: .
J: TRBJ2-5
D: .
DNA: TGCGCCAGCACGGGGACACAAGAGACCCAGTACTTC
CDR3: CASTGTQETQYF

V: TRBV10-3
size: .
J: TRBJ2-1
D: TRBD1
DNA: TGTGCCATCAAGGGGACAGGGGGTCAGAGTGAGCAGTTCTTC
CDR3: CAIKGTGGQSEQFF

V: TRBV30
size: .
J: TRBJ1-5
D: .
DNA: TGTGCCTGGAGTGTAAAGGGGGGGGCCGGGGGTGCAAGGCATTTT
CDR3: CAWSVKGGAGGARHF

V: TRBV7-8
size: .
J: TRBJ2-7
D: TRBD1
DNA: TGTGCCAGCAGCACCCGCGGCCAGGGGGCCTACGAGCAGTACTTC
CDR3: CASSTRGQGAYEQYF

V: TRBV4-1
size: .
J: TRBJ1-1
D: .
DNA: TGCGCCAGCAGCCACCCGGGACCGGGCACTGAAGCTTTCTTT
CDR3: CASSHPGPGTEAFF

V: TRBV5-1
size: once
J: TRBJ2-2
D: TRBD2
DNA: TGCGCCAGCAGCCCCCGCGGGGGGGCAAACACCGGGGAGCTGTTTTTT
CDR3: CASSPRGGANTGELFF

V: TRBV15
size: .
J: TRBJ1-5
D: .
DNA: TGTGCCACCAGCAGAGATAGGGGAAGCAATCAGCCCCAGCATTTT
CDR3: CATSRDRGSNQPQHF

V: TRBV28
size: .
J: TRBJ2-7
D: .
DNA: TGTGCCAGCAGTTTTGGGGGCAGCTCCTACGAGCAGTACTTC
CDR3: CASSFGGSSYEQYF